The 24 T cell receptor beta chains given below trace back to one sample, sequenced in a study of blood T cell repertoires in COVID-19. Only in-frame clones appear in the TCRdb table, and some are missing; sequencing was by immunoSEQ multiplex PCR. The data hold hundreds of thousands of clones, with roughly 86% observed a single time. Material for sequencing was PBMCs or T cells enriched from blood (not recorded which). The receptors were gathered from a woman in her 30s who had recovered from COVID-19.

The chain recombines TRBV5-4 with TRBJ1-2; 7 positions match TRBD1. CDR1 and CDR2 (germline): SGHNT, YYREEE (reference sequence). The CDR3 contains 14 residues. The ends lost 4 bases at V and 8 bases at J; junction bases unmatched: 11. The CDR3 bases are TGTGCCAGCAGCCAACTACAGGGGAGTTACGGCTACACCTTC. As protein: CASSQLQGSYGYTF.

The V and J genes are TRBV9 and TRBJ2-1; D may be TRBD1 (5 bases). Germline loops: CDR1 SGDLS, CDR2 YYNGEE. This CDR3 region has 17 residues. Trimming removed 0 bases from V and 6 bases from J, with 19 bases in between. The CDR3 sequence: CASSVDPGHSPPNEQFF. DNA for the CDR3: TGTGCCAGCAGCGTAGACCCCGGACACTCACCCCCCAATGAGCAGTTCTTC.

The chain has TRBV27 and TRBJ2-7; no clear D. Looked up from germline, CDR1 is MNHEY and CDR2 is SMNVEV (reference sequence). This CDR3 comprises 12 residues. Trimming stripped 5 bases from V and 3 bases from J, with 8 bases between. This CDR3 is CASSVAGYEQYF. The CDR3, as DNA: TGTGCCAGCAGTGTTGCAGGCTACGAGCAGTACTTC.

This chain joins TRBV6-5 and TRBJ1-1; 9 nucleotides line up with TRBD1. CDR3 size: 15 residues. CDR1 MNHEY and CDR2 SVGAGI come from the germline V gene. The J segment lost 5 bases and the V segment lost 4 bases, leaving 8 bases of the junction unmatched. The CDR3 is CASSSQGARMTEAFF. The CDR3 region has the DNA TGTGCCAGCAGTTCACAGGGGGCGCGAATGACTGAAGCTTTCTTT.

V and J are TRBV12-3 or TRBV12-4 and TRBJ1-6, with 9 positions matching TRBD1. This CDR3 comprises 13 residues. Losses at the gene ends were 6 bases for V and 9 bases for J; bases not matched to a gene: 3. The CDR3 DNA is TGTGCCAGCAGGGGACAGGGCGTTTCACCCCTCCACTTT. Its protein product is CASRGQGVSPLHF.

This chain connects TRBV2 to TRBJ1-5, with D possibly being TRBD1 (6 bases). V was trimmed by 4 bases and J by 6 bases, leaving 10 bases between them. The CDR3 is 13 residues long. Germline V gives CDR1 SNHLY, CDR2 FYNNEI. The chain's CDR3 is CASSATGFQPQHF. In DNA, the CDR3 is TGTGCCAGCAGTGCTACAGGGTTTCAGCCCCAGCATTTT.

The chain recombines TRBV27 with TRBJ2-7; 8 nucleotides agree with TRBD1. Looked up from germline, CDR1 is MNHEY and CDR2 is SMNVEV (reference sequence). J was trimmed by 2 bases and V by 5 bases; bases with no gene match: 11. The CDR3 sequence is 16 residues long. CDR3 residues: CASSTLTRTGTYEQYF. For the CDR3, the DNA is TGTGCCAGCAGTACACTCACCCGGACAGGGACCTACGAGCAGTACTTC.

The J gene is TRBJ1-5, the V gene TRBV4-1; D unresolved. The ends were cut back, 0 bases at V and 0 bases at J, with 12 bases in the middle. The CDR3 is 17 amino acids. Germline assignment: CDR1 MGHRA and CDR2 YSYEKL. CDR3 bases: TGCGCCAGCAGCCAAGATCGCCCAGGATATAGCAATCAGCCCCAGCATTTT. Translation gives CASSQDRPGYSNQPQHF.

For the CDR3, the DNA is TGCGCCAGCAGCTTAGGGGGAGAATGGGCCGGGGAGCTGTTTTTT. Its protein product is CASSLGGEWAGELFF. The V and J genes are TRBV5-1 and TRBJ2-2; TRBD1 is a possible D gene (6 bases). Looked up from germline, CDR1 is SGHRS and CDR2 is YFSETQ. Trimming pared 2 bases from V and 6 bases from J, leaving 14 bases between. CDR3 size: 15 residues.

The CDR3 DNA sequence: TGTGCCAGCAGCCAGTCTTTTCCTGGAAACACCATATATTTT. As protein: CASSQSFPGNTIYF. The chain recombines TRBV5-6 with TRBJ1-3; no reliable D call. The germline V and J ends were trimmed by 4 bases and 2 bases, with 10 bases remaining between them. CDR1 is SGHDT, CDR2 YYEEEE, per germline. The CDR3 runs to 14 residues.

This rearrangement joins TRBV9 to TRBJ2-1; TRBD2 matches at 8 bases. The germline gives CDR1 SGDLS, CDR2 YYNGEE. The CDR3 covers 17 residues. Trimming cost V 0 bases and J 7 bases; bases outside gene matches: 12. CDR3 in amino acids: CASSVDPPAGVMNEQFF. CDR3 coding DNA: TGTGCCAGCAGCGTAGACCCCCCAGCGGGAGTTATGAATGAGCAGTTCTTC. Full variable domain (missing parts from reference TRBV9 and TRBJ2-1): DSGVTQTPKHLITATGQRVTLRCSPRSGDLSVYWYQQSLDQGLQFLIQYYNGEERAKGNILERFSAQQFPDLHSELNLSSLELGDSALYFCASSVDPPAGVMNEQFFGPGTRLTVL.

This sequence joins TRBV16 and TRBJ1-6; D is unclear. Between the trimmed V and J ends, which lost 1 base and 5 bases, there was a span of 6 bases. The CDR3 length is 14 residues. Germline V gives CDR1 KGHSY, CDR2 FQNENV. The CDR3 reads CASSQWANNSPLHF. CDR3 nucleotides: TGTGCCAGCAGCCAATGGGCCAATAATTCACCCCTCCACTTT.

This clone was found once. This chain joins TRBV6-5 and TRBJ1-4; a weak D match, TRBD1 (6 bases). Germline loops: CDR1 MNHEY, CDR2 SVGAGI. This CDR3 spans 16 amino acids. V was clipped by 1 base and J by 5 bases, with 14 bases between them. CDR3 loop: CASSYLRQAPNEKLFF. In nucleotides, the CDR3 is TGTGCCAGCAGTTACTTACGACAGGCGCCGAATGAAAAACTGTTTTTT.

The chain employs TRBV16 and TRBJ2-3, with D perhaps matching TRBD2 (6 bases). The CDR3 loop spans 20 amino acids. With 4 bases removed from V and 6 bases from J, the gap between germline ends came to 32 bases. Germline V gene sequence: CDR1 KGHSY, CDR2 FQNENV. The CDR3 loop is CASSPRRTQRASPAVDTQYF. The CDR3 coding sequence is TGTGCCAGCAGCCCGCGGCGGACTCAGCGGGCCTCGCCGGCGGTTGATACGCAGTATTTT.

The V gene is TRBV2, the J gene TRBJ1-1; D is undetermined. The V end lost 8 bases, the J end lost 0 bases, and 10 bases lay between the germline ends. This CDR3 has 13 residues. Germline loops: CDR1 SNHLY, CDR2 FYNNEI. In DNA, the CDR3 is TGTGCCAGCGAGCGAGTGATGAACACTGAAGCTTTCTTT. Encoded protein: CASERVMNTEAFF. Complete variable domain (other parts from reference TRBV2 and TRBJ1-1): EPEVTQTPSHQVTQMGQEVILRCVPISNHLYFYWYRQILGQKVEFLVSFYNNEISEKSEIFDDQFSVERPDGSNFTLKIRSTKLEDSAMYFCASERVMNTEAFFGQGTRLTVV.

The gene calls are TRBV28 and TRBJ1-3, with D unclear. The CDR3 extends over 14 amino acids. The germline gives CDR1 MDHEN, CDR2 SYDVKM. Between the trimmed V and J ends, which lost 2 bases and 2 bases, there was a span of 7 bases. CDR3 residues: CASSLAGTGNTIYF. Written as DNA, the CDR3 is TGTGCCAGCAGTTTAGCCGGGACTGGAAACACCATATATTTT.

About this clone: The same CDR3 also results from other DNA sequences found in this sample. The chain employs TRBV4-1 and TRBJ2-7; 9 nucleotides agree with TRBD2. Germline V CDR1 and CDR2: MGHRA, YSYEKL. CDR3 size: 15 residues. The junction had 8 bases not matched to a gene; V was cut back by 4 bases and J by 4 bases. CDR3 sequence: CASSPIASGVYEQYF. The CDR3 coding sequence is TGCGCCAGCAGCCCCATTGCTAGCGGGGTATACGAGCAGTACTTC.

The chain is built from TRBV27 and TRBJ2-5; D gene uncertain. Germline V gene sequence: CDR1 MNHEY, CDR2 SMNVEV (reference sequence). The CDR3 is 11 residues long. The V end was cut by 5 bases, the J end by 5 bases, with 6 bases between. CDR3: CASSTGETQYF. CDR3 sequence (DNA): TGTGCCAGCAGTACCGGGGAGACCCAGTACTTC.

The table lists this clone with a count of one. The rearrangement links TRBV9 to TRBJ1-1, with TRBD1 matching over 8 bases. Trimming took 3 bases from V and 1 from J; bases not matched to a gene: 5. The CDR3 totals 15 residues. Germline V gives CDR1 SGDLS, CDR2 YYNGEE. The CDR3 region is CASSERQGPNTEAFF. CDR3 nucleotides: TGTGCCAGCAGCGAACGACAGGGGCCGAACACTGAAGCTTTCTTT.

The genes are TRBV18 and TRBJ2-5, with 9 nucleotides matching TRBD1. The CDR3 length is 16 residues. V lost 5 bases, J lost 5 bases, and 12 bases stayed unmatched. CDR1 is KGHSH, CDR2 LQKENI, per germline. CDR3 protein: CASSYDSGTGFETQYF. The CDR3 DNA is TGTGCCAGCTCATATGACTCCGGGACAGGGTTCGAGACCCAGTACTTC.

This clone was recorded a few times. The chain joins TRBV28 to TRBJ1-6, with TRBD1 identical over 9 bases. V trimming: 5 bases; J trimming: 10 bases; junction bases outside the gene matches: 12. This CDR3 region has 16 residues. Per germline, CDR1 MDHEN and CDR2 SYDVKM. CDR3 DNA sequence: TGTGCCAGCAGTGCGCGACGGGACAGGGTGAGGTCACCCCTCCACTTT. Translation gives CASSARRDRVRSPLHF.

The chain joins TRBV4-1 to TRBJ2-7; 8 nucleotides align to TRBD1. Germline values: CDR1 MGHRA, CDR2 YSYEKL. V dropped 0 bases and J dropped 2; count of bases not matched to a gene: 6. The CDR3 sequence is 16 residues long. The DNA of the CDR3 is TGCGCCAGCAGCCAAGAGACAGGGGCCATCGCCTACGAGCAGTACTTC. Translating gives CASSQETGAIAYEQYF.

The chain employs TRBV7-2 and TRBJ1-1; no definite D call. The CDR3 contains 17 residues. V was trimmed by 0 bases and J by 0 bases, leaving 14 bases between them. CDR1 is SGHTA and CDR2 is FQGNSA in the germline V gene. In nucleotides, the CDR3 is TGTGCCAGCAGCTTAGCGCCGGGAAGAGGGATGAACACTGAAGCTTTCTTT. As protein: CASSLAPGRGMNTEAFF.

This rearrangement joins TRBV25-1 to TRBJ1-1, with unresolved D. The germline gives CDR1 MGHDK, CDR2 SYGVNS. The V gene lost 7 bases and the J gene lost 1 base, with 4 bases spanning the gap. The CDR3 spans 11 residues. For the CDR3, the DNA is TGTGCCAGCACGAGGAACACTGAAGCTTTCTTT. Translating gives CASTRNTEAFF.